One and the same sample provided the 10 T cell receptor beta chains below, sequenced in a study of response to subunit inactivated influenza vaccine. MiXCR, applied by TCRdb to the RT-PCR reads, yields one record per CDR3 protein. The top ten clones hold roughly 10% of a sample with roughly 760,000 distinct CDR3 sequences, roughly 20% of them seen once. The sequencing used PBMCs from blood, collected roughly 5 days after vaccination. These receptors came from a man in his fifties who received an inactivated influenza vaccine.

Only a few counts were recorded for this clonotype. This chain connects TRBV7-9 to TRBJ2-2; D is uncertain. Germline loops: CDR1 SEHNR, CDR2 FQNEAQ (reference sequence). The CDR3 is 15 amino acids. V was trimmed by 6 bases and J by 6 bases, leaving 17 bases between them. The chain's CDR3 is CASSPWRVRAGELFF. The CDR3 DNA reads TGTGCCAGCAGTCCATGGCGAGTAAGGGCCGGGGAGCTGTTTTTT. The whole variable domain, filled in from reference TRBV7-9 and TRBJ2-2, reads DTGVSQNPRHKITKRGQNVTFRCDPISEHNRLYWYRQTLGQGPEFLTYFQNEAQLEKSRLLSDRFSAERPKGSFSTLEIQRTEQGDSAMYLCASSPWRVRAGELFFGEGSRLTVL.

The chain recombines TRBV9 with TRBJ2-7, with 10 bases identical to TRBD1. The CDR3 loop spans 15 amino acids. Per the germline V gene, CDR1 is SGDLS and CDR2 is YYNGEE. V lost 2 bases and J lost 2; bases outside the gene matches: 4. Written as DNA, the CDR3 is TGTGCCAGCAGCGTGGGACAGGGGAGCCCCTACGAGCAGTACTTC. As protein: CASSVGQGSPYEQYF.

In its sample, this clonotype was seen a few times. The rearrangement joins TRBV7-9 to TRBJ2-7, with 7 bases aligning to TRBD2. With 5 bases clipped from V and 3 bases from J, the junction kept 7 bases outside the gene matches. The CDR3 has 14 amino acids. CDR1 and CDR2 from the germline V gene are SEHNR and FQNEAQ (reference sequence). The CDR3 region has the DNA TGTGCCAGCAGCCACGCTAGCGGATACTACGAGCAGTACTTC. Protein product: CASSHASGYYEQYF.

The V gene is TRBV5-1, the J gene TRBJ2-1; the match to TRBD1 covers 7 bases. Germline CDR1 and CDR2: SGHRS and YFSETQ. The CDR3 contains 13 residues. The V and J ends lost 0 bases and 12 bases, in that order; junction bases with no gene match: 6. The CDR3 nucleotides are TGCGCCAGCAGCTTGGTTGGACAGGCGTTGCAGTTCTTC. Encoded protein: CASSLVGQALQFF.

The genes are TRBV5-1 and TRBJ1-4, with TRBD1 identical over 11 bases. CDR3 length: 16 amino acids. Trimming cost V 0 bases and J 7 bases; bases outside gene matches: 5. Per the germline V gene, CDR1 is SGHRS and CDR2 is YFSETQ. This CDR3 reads CASSLGAGTGGEKLFF. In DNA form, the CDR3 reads TGCGCCAGCAGCTTGGGGGCCGGGACAGGGGGTGAAAAACTGTTTTTT.

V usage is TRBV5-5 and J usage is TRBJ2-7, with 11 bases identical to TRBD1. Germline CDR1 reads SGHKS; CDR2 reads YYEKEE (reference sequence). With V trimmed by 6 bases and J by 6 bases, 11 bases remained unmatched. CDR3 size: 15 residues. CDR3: CASTPSGTGGFEQYF. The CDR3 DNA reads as TGTGCCAGCACCCCTTCCGGGACAGGGGGTTTCGAGCAGTACTTC. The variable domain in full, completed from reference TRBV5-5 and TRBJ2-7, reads DAGVTQSPTHLIKTRGQQVTLRCSPISGHKSVSWYQQVLGQGPQFIFQYYEKEERGRGNFPDRFSARQFPNYSSELNVNALLLGDSALYLCASTPSGTGGFEQYFGPGTRLTVT.

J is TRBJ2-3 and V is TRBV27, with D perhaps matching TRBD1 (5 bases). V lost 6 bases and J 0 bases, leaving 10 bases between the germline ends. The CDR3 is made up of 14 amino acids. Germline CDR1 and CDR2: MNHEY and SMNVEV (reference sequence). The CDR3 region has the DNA TGTGCCAGCAGGATGACAGTTAGCACAGATACGCAGTATTTT. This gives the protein CASRMTVSTDTQYF.

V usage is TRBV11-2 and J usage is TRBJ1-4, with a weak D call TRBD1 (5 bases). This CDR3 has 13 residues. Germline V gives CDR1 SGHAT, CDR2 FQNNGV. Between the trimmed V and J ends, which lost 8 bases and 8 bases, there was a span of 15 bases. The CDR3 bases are TGTGCCAGCTCCCAAGGGGAGTGGGAAAAACTGTTTTTT. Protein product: CASSQGEWEKLFF.

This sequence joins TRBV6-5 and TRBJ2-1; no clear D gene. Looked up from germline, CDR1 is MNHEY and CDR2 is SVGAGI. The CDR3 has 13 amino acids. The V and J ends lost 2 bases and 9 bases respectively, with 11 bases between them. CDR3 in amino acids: CASSYGLSIEQFF. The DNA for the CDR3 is TGTGCCAGCAGTTACGGGCTCTCAATTGAGCAGTTCTTC.

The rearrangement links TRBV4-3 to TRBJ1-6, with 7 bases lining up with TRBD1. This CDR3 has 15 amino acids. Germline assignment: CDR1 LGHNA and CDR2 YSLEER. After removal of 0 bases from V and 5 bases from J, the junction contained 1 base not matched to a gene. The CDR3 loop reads CASSQDRGNNSPLHF. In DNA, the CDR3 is TGCGCCAGCAGCCAAGACAGGGGGAATAATTCACCCCTCCACTTT.